The source of this TCR beta chain is a study of metastatic and nonmetastatic thyroid tumors. Study findings and constraints: Benign nodules were reported to have significantly lower TCR beta diversity than malignant thyroid tumors, in blood and tumor.

In regard to this clone: As yet, its antigen is unknown. Just one base apart from a much larger clone, this may be a read error. The same CDR3 arises from other DNA sequences in this sample as well.

MiXCR was used by TCRdb to re-call the PCR reads. The sample has about 82,000 clones; around 13% are singletons. Not a single patient had been given any form of treatment at any point before undergoing thyroid surgery. Germline loops: CDR1 KGHSH, CDR2 LQKENI. V dropped 3 bases and J dropped 1; count of bases not matched to a gene: 2. The CDR3 loop spans 14 amino acids. V is TRBV18 and J is TRBJ2-7, with 8 bases lining up with TRBD2. The sequencing input was tumor tissue. The TCR was taken from a female donor with papillary thyroid cancer or a benign thyroid nodule (not recorded which). Some clones in this sample may be carry-over from other donors' samples. The CDR3, as DNA: TGTGCCAGCTCACCTGCTAGCGGGTCCTACGAGCAGTACTTC. Translating it yields CASSPASGSYEQYF.